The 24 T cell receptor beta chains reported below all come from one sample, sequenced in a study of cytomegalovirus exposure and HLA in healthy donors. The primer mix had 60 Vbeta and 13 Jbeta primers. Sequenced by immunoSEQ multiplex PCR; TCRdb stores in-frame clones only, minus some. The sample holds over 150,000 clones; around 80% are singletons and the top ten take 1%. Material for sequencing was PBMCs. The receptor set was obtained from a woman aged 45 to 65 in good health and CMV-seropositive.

The CDR3 DNA reads as TGTGCCACTACAGACAGGGGGCAAAGCTATGGCTACACCTTC. Protein sequence: CATTDRGQSYGYTF. This chain joins TRBV19 and TRBJ1-2; 10 bases agree with TRBD1. There are 14 residues in the CDR3. With 10 bases clipped from V and 4 bases from J, the junction kept 9 bases outside the gene matches. In germline, CDR1 is LNHDA, CDR2 SQIVND (reference sequence).

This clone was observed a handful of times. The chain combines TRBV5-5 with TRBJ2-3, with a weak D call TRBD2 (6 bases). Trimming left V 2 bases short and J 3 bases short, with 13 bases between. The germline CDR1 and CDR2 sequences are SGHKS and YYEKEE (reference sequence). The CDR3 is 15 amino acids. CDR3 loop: CASSFGGIGTDTQYF. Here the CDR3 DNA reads TGTGCCAGCAGCTTCGGCGGGATTGGGACAGATACGCAGTATTTT.

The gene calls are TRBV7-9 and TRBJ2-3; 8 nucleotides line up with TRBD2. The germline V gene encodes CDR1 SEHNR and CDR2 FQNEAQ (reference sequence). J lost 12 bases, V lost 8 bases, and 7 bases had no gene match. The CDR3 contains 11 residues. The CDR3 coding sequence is TGTGCCAGCTTCTTCGGGGGGGCCCAGTATTTT. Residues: CASFFGGAQYF.

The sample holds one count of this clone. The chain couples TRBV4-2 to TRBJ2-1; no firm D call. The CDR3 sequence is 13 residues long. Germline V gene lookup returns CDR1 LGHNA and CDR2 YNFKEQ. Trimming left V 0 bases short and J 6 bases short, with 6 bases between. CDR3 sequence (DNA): TGTGCCAGCAGCCAAGAACAGACCAATGAGCAGTTCTTC. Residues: CASSQEQTNEQFF.

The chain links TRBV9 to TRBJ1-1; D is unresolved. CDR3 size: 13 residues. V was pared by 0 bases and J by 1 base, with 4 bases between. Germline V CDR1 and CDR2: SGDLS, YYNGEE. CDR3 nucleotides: TGTGCCAGCAGCGTAGAACAGAACACTGAAGCTTTCTTT. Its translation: CASSVEQNTEAFF.

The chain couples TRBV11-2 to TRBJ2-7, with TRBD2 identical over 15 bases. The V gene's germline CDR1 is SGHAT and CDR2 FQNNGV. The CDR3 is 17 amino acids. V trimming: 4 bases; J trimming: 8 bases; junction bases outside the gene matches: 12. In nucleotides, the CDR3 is TGTGCCAGCAGCTCTGATCCGACCGGGACTAGCGGGAGGAAGCAGTACTTC. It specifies CASSSDPTGTSGRKQYF.

The CDR3, as DNA: TGTGCCAGCAGTCCAGGGTACTCTGGGGCCAACGTCCTGACTTTC. As protein: CASSPGYSGANVLTF. This rearrangement joins TRBV27 to TRBJ2-6, with a tentative D call TRBD1 (5 bases). The CDR3 has 15 residues. Trimming took 5 bases from V and 0 from J, leaving 8 bases between them. Germline V gives CDR1 MNHEY, CDR2 SMNVEV (reference sequence). Variable domain in full (rest from reference TRBV27 and TRBJ2-6): EAQVTQNPRYLITVTGKKLTVTCSQNMNHEYMSWYRQDPGLGLRQIYYSMNVEVTDKGDVPEGYKVSRKEKRNFPLILESPSPNQTSLYFCASSPGYSGANVLTFGAGSRLTVL.

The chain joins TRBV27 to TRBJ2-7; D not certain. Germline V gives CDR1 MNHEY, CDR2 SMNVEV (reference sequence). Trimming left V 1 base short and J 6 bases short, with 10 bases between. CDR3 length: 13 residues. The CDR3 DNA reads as TGTGCCAGCAGTTTATTACGATCGGGCGAGCAGTACTTC. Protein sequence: CASSLLRSGEQYF.

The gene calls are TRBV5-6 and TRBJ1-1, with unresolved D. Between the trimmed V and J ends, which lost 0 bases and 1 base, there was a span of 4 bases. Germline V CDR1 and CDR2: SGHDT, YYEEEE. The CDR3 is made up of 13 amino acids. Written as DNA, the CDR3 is TGTGCCAGCAGCTTGGTCTCGAACACTGAAGCTTTCTTT. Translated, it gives CASSLVSNTEAFF. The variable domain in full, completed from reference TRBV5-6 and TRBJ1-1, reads DAGVTQSPTHLIKTRGQQVTLRCSPKSGHDTVSWYQQALGQGPQFIFQYYEEEERQRGNFPDRFSGHQFPNYSSELNVNALLLGDSALYLCASSLVSNTEAFFGQGTRLTVV.

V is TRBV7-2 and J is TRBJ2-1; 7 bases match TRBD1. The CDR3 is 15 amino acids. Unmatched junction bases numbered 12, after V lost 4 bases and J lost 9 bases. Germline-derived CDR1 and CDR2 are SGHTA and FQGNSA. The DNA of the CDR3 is TGTGCCAGCAGCTCACAGGGGACGGGTGTTGGTGAGCAGTTCTTC. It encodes CASSSQGTGVGEQFF.

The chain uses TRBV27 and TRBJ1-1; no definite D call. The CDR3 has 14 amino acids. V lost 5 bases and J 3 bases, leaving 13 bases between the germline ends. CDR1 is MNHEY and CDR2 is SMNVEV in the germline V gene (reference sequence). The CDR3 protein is CASSPREFHTEAFF. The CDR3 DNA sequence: TGTGCCAGCAGTCCACGCGAATTCCACACTGAAGCTTTCTTT.

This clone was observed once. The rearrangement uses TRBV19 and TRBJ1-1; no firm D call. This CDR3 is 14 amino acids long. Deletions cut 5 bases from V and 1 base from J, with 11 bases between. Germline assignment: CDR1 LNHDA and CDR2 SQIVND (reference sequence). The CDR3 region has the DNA TGTGCCAGTAGTCCAACACTAAGGAACACTGAAGCTTTCTTT. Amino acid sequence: CASSPTLRNTEAFF. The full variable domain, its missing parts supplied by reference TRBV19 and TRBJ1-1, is DGGITQSPKYLFRKEGQNVTLSCEQNLNHDAMYWYRQDPGQGLRLIYYSQIVNDFQKGDIAEGYSVSREKKESFPLTVTSAQKNPTAFYLCASSPTLRNTEAFFGQGTRLTVV.

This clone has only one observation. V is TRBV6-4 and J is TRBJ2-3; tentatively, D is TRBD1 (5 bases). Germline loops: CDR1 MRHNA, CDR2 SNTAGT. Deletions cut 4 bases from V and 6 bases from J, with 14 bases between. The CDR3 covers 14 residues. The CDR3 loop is CASSGQGISDTQYF. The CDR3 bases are TGTGCCAGCAGTGGCCAGGGTATTTCGGATACGCAGTATTTT.

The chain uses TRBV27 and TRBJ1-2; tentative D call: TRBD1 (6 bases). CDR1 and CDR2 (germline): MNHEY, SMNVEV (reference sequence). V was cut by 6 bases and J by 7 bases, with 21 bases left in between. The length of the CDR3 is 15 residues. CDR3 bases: TGTGCCAGCAGAGAGGACAGCCCCTCTTTCTCTGGCTACACCTTC. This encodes CASREDSPSFSGYTF.

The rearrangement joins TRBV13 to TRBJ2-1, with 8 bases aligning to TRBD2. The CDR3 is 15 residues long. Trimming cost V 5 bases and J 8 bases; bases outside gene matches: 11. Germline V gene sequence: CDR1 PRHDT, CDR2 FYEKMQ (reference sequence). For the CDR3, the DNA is TGTGCCAGCAGCACGAGGAGTCGCGGGAGGTATGAGCAGTTCTTC. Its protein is CASSTRSRGRYEQFF.

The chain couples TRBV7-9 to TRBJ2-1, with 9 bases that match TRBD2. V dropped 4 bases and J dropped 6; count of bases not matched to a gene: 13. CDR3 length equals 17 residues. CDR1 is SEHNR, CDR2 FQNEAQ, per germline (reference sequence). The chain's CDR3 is CASSSLAGLAKGNEQFF. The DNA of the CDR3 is TGTGCCAGCAGCTCCCTCGCGGGACTAGCAAAGGGCAATGAGCAGTTCTTC.

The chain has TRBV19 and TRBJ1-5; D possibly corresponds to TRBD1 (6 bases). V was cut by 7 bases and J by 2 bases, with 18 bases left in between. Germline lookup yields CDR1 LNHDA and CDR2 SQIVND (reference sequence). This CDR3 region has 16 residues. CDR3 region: CASTATGPHRNQPQHF. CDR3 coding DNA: TGTGCCAGTACCGCGACAGGACCCCATCGCAATCAGCCCCAGCATTTT.

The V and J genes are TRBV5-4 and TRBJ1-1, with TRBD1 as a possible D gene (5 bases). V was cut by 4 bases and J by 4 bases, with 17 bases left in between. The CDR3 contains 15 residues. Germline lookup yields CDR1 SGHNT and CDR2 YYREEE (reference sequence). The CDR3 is CASSRVTFQGTEAFF. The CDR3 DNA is TGTGCCAGCAGCCGGGTTACGTTCCAGGGCACTGAAGCTTTCTTT.

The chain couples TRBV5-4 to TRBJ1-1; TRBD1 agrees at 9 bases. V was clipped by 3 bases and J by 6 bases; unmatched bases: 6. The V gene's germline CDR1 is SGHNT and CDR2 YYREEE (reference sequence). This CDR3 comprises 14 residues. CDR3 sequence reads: CASSSGQGRAEAFF. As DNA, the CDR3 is TGTGCCAGCAGCTCTGGACAGGGGCGCGCTGAAGCTTTCTTT.

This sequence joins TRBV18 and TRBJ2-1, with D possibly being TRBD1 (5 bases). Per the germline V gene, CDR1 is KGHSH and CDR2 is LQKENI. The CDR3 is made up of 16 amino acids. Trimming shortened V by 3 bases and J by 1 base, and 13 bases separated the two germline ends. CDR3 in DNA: TGTGCCAGCTCACCGAACAGGCAACCATCCTACAATGAGCAGTTCTTC. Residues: CASSPNRQPSYNEQFF. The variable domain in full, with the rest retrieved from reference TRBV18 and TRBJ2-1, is NAGVMQNPRHLVRRRGQEARLRCSPMKGHSHVYWYRQLPEEGLKFMVYLQKENIIDESGMPKERFSAEFPKEGPSILRIQQVVRGDSAAYFCASSPNRQPSYNEQFFGPGTRLTVL.

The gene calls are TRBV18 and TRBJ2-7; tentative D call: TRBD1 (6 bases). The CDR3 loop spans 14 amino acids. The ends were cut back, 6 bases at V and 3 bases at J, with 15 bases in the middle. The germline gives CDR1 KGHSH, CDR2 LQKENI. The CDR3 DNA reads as TGTGCCAGCTCCCCTAACGTACAGGGCTACGAGCAGTACTTC. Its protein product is CASSPNVQGYEQYF.

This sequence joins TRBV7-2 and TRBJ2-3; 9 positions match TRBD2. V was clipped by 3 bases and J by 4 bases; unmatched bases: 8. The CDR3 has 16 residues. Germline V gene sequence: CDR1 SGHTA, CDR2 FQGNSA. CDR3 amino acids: CASSFTGGRAPDTQYF. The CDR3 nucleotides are TGTGCCAGCAGCTTTACTGGCGGGAGGGCCCCAGATACGCAGTATTTT.

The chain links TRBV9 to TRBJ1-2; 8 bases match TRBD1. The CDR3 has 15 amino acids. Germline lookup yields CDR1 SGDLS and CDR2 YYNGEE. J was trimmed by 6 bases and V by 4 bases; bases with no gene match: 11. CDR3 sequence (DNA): TGTGCCAGCAGCACACGGGACAGGCCCCTCAATGGCTACACCTTC. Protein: CASSTRDRPLNGYTF.

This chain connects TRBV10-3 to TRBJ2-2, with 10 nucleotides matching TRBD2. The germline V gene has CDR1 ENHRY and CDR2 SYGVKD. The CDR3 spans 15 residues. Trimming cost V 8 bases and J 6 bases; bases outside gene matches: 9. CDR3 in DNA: TGTGCCATCGCAAGCGGGGGGGCCGTAGCCGGGGAGCTGTTTTTT. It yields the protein CAIASGGAVAGELFF.